The table lists the clone carrying this TCR beta chain with a few counts. TCRdb ran MiXCR on the reads and lists one entry per CDR3 protein. Of about 530,000 distinct CDR3 sequences listed, approximately 25% are singletons. This record comes from a study of T cell repertoires in cytomegalovirus infection. The germline V and J ends were trimmed by 10 bases and 6 bases, with 9 bases remaining between them. The CDR3 runs 11 residues. Germline values: CDR1 LNHDA, CDR2 SQIVND (reference sequence). The receptor was isolated from a human donor in good health (CMV status not recorded). Some clones in this sample may be carry-over from other donors' samples. The specimen was PBMCs. The V gene is TRBV19, the J gene TRBJ2-2, with D perhaps TRBD1 (5 bases). The DNA for the CDR3 is TGTGCCACGACCAGGGCCGGGGAGCTGTTTTTT. Its translation is CATTRAGELFF.